This is a list of T cell receptor beta chains from one sample in a study of blood T cell repertoires in COVID-19. Data came from immunoSEQ multiplex PCR; TCRdb stores just in-frame clones and leaves some out. The table records approximately 250,000 clones, roughly 84% of them present only once. What was sequenced was peripheral blood. Receptors originate from a woman in her thirties or forties who had recovered from COVID-19. Both conserved end residues are part of each CDR3. A D gene is named only where the DNA matches it firmly. The listing skips clone size in some rows; elsewhere it reads once, few, many or a size class.

V	D	size	J	DNA	CDR3
TRBV4-1	NA	NA	TRBJ1-6	TGCGCCAGCAGCCAAGATCTTCCAGGGCAGGACTCACCCCTCCACTTT	CASSQDLPGQDSPLHF
TRBV6-8	TRBD1	NA	TRBJ1-6	TGTGCCAGCAGTTACTCGACGGGACAGTCACCCCTCCACTTT	CASSYSTGQSPLHF
TRBV9	NA	NA	TRBJ2-7	TGTGCCAGCAGCCCAGGTCCAGGGGCGGCCTACGAGCAGTACTTC	CASSPGPGAAYEQYF
TRBV2	TRBD1	NA	TRBJ1-4	TGTGCCAGCAAGCTGGGACAGGGCTTTGAAAAACTGTTTTTT	CASKLGQGFEKLFF
TRBV2	NA	once	TRBJ2-1	TGTGCCAGCAGTGAAGCTGTCCCCCATAGCTCCTACAATGAGCAGTTCTTC	CASSEAVPHSSYNEQFF
TRBV5-1	TRBD2	NA	TRBJ2-1	TGCGCCAGCAGCTTGATGCGCGGGGGGAACAATGAGCAGTTCTTC	CASSLMRGGNNEQFF
TRBV11-2	NA	NA	TRBJ2-7	TGTGCCAGCACTAATACTCCCTACGAGCAGTACTTC	CASTNTPYEQYF
TRBV5-1	TRBD1	once	TRBJ1-1	TGCGCCAGCAGCTTGGACAGCCGGGACAGCGGCACTGAAGCTTTCTTT	CASSLDSRDSGTEAFF
TRBV5-1	NA	NA	TRBJ1-3	TGCGCCAGCAGCTTAGTCAGCGGGGGCCCTGGAAACACCATATATTTT	CASSLVSGGPGNTIYF
TRBV9	TRBD1	once	TRBJ1-2	TGTGCCAGCAGCGTAGAGGTGACAGGGTCCTCCGGCTACACCTTC	CASSVEVTGSSGYTF
TRBV27	NA	NA	TRBJ1-5	TGTGCCAGCAGTCCCGGAACAGGGTTTGTCCAGCCCCAGCATTTT	CASSPGTGFVQPQHF
TRBV5-1	TRBD2	NA	TRBJ2-1	TGCGCCAGCAGCTCCGGGACTAGCGGATACAATGAGCAGTTCTTC	CASSSGTSGYNEQFF
TRBV10-1	TRBD2	few	TRBJ2-7	TGCGCCACCTATTCTAGCGGGGGGGCCGAAGACGAGCAGTACTTC	CATYSSGGAEDEQYF
TRBV5-1	TRBD2	NA	TRBJ2-2	TGCGCCAGCAGCGGTACTAGCGGGGGATACACCGGGGAGCTGTTTTTT	CASSGTSGGYTGELFF
TRBV3-1/TRBV3-2	NA	NA	TRBJ2-1	TGTGCCAGCAGCGACATAGTAAGGTCCTACAATGAGCAGTTCTTC	CASSDIVRSYNEQFF
TRBV27	TRBD1	NA	TRBJ1-4	TGTGCCAGCAGTTGGGGACAGAGTTCTAATGAAAAACTGTTTTTT	CASSWGQSSNEKLFF
TRBV9	NA	NA	TRBJ1-6	TGTGCCAGCAGCGTACAGGGAAATGTAGGGTCACCCCTCCACTTT	CASSVQGNVGSPLHF
TRBV27	NA	NA	TRBJ2-1	TGTGCCAGCCGCCTGGCGGGGGCCTCTCACAATGAGCAGTTCTTC	CASRLAGASHNEQFF
TRBV28	NA	NA	TRBJ2-6	TGTGCCAGCAGCCCCGACAGCTCTGGGGCCAACGTCCTGACTTTC	CASSPDSSGANVLTF
TRBV6-6	NA	NA	TRBJ2-3	TGTGCCAGCAGTTACGGCGGGGGCCGCGGCACAGATACGCAGTATTTT	CASSYGGGRGTDTQYF
TRBV11-3	TRBD1	NA	TRBJ1-5	TGTGCCAGCAGGCCCACAGGGGTAGGCAATCAGCCCCAGCATTTT	CASRPTGVGNQPQHF
TRBV11-2	TRBD2	NA	TRBJ2-7	TGTGCCAGCAGCGGGGGGGGGAACGAGCAGTACTTC	CASSGGGNEQYF
TRBV5-1	NA	NA	TRBJ2-1	TGCGCCAGCAGCTTGAACAGGGCTACCTACAATGAGCAGTTCTTC	CASSLNRATYNEQFF
TRBV12-3/TRBV12-4	TRBD1	NA	TRBJ1-3	TGTGCCAGCCTGCGACAGGGAGGTTACACCATATATTTT	CASLRQGGYTIYF
TRBV18	NA	once	TRBJ1-4	TGTGCCAGCTCACCACCCCGGGGAGAGCTTGAAAAACTGTTTTTT	CASSPPRGELEKLFF
TRBV30	NA	NA	TRBJ2-5	TGTGCCTGGACCCACTCGGGAACGGAGACCCAGTACTTC	CAWTHSGTETQYF
TRBV14	NA	NA	TRBJ1-1	TGTGCCAGCAGCCATGGGGGCATTGAAGCTTTCTTT	CASSHGGIEAFF
TRBV6-4	TRBD1	few	TRBJ2-1	TGTGCCAGCAGTCCCGGGACAGGGACCTACAATGAGCAGTTCTTC	CASSPGTGTYNEQFF
TRBV6-4	NA	NA	TRBJ1-1	TGTGCCAGCAGTATCCGGGAGGGGACTGAAGCTTTCTTT	CASSIREGTEAFF
TRBV27	TRBD1	NA	TRBJ1-2	TGTGCCAGCAGTTACGACAGGGCGGCTAACTATGGCTACACCTTC	CASSYDRAANYGYTF
TRBV5-1	TRBD1	NA	TRBJ1-6	TGCGCCAGCAGCTTGTTGCCCCCCGGTGGGACAGGGGATAATTCACCCCTCCACTTT	CASSLLPPGGTGDNSPLHF
TRBV9	NA	once	TRBJ2-3	TGTGCCAGCAGCGTAGCACAGGGGAGGACAGATACGCAGTATTTT	CASSVAQGRTDTQYF
TRBV5-1	NA	few	TRBJ1-2	TGCGCCAGCAGCCGGGAAGGTAACTATGGCTACACCTTC	CASSREGNYGYTF
TRBV7-9	NA	NA	TRBJ1-1	TGTGCCAGCAGCTTACGGCAGGTGGCCACTGAAGCTTTCTTT	CASSLRQVATEAFF
TRBV2	TRBD1	NA	TRBJ1-5	TGTGCCAGCAGGGCGACAGGGATCGCCAATCAGCCCCAGCATTTT	CASRATGIANQPQHF
TRBV7-2	NA	NA	TRBJ1-2	TGTGCCAGCAGCTTAGGGCACGGTCAGGATCATGGCTACACCTTC	CASSLGHGQDHGYTF
TRBV19	TRBD2	once	TRBJ2-2	TGTGCCAGTCGTCGGACTAGCGGGGGAGTCACCGGGGAGCTGTTTTTT	CASRRTSGGVTGELFF
TRBV6-5	NA	NA	TRBJ1-2	TGTGCCAGCAGCCAGGGGTTCTACTATGGCTACACCTTC	CASSQGFYYGYTF
TRBV24-1	TRBD1	once	TRBJ2-7	TGTGCCACCAGTGAAACCGGGACAGGGGTAATCGAGCAGTACTTC	CATSETGTGVIEQYF
TRBV30	TRBD1	NA	TRBJ1-6	TGTGCCTGGACCTTGGGGACAGGGGCATCACCCCTCCACTTT	CAWTLGTGASPLHF
TRBV24-1	NA	NA	TRBJ2-2	TGTGCCACCACCGGAGACACCGGGGAGCTGTTTTTT	CATTGDTGELFF
TRBV2	TRBD2	NA	TRBJ2-5	TGTGCCAGCAGTGGACTAGCGGGGGGTACGGAGACCCAGTACTTC	CASSGLAGGTETQYF
TRBV5-4	TRBD1	NA	TRBJ1-6	TGTGCCAGCAGCTTTAACAGGGGTCCACCCCTCCACTTT	CASSFNRGPPLHF
TRBV6-5	NA	NA	TRBJ1-2	TGTGCCAGCAGCCCCCTTGCGGAGGGCGGCTACACCTTC	CASSPLAEGGYTF
TRBV7-9	NA	NA	TRBJ1-3	TGTGCCAGCAGCTTACTAACAGGCTTCGGAAACACCATATATTTT	CASSLLTGFGNTIYF
TRBV3-1/TRBV3-2	TRBD2	NA	TRBJ2-1	TGTGCCAGCAGGCGGACTAGCGGGGGAGGAGAGCAGTTCTTC	CASRRTSGGGEQFF
TRBV19	TRBD1	NA	TRBJ1-1	TGTGCCAGTAGTACTCAGGGGGCGGGAAACACTGAAGCTTTCTTT	CASSTQGAGNTEAFF
TRBV4-1	TRBD1	NA	TRBJ2-2	TGCGCCAGCAGCCAAGACGACAGGGGAACCGGGGAGCTGTTTTTT	CASSQDDRGTGELFF
TRBV7-9	NA	few	TRBJ2-1	TGTGCCAGCAGCTTAGTTAGTAACAGGGACAATGAGCAGTTCTTC	CASSLVSNRDNEQFF
TRBV28	TRBD1	NA	TRBJ1-6	TGTGCCAGCAGTTTCCCTCCGGGACAGAGGTTCAATTCACCCCTCCACTTT	CASSFPPGQRFNSPLHF